These 8 T cell receptor beta chains share one sample of origin, sequenced in a study of neurological immune-mediated disorders. Documented time point: longitudinal time-point 2. TCRdb processed the 5' RACE reads anew with MiXCR; each CDR3 protein has one entry. Of fewer than 40,000 distinct CDR3 sequences in the sample, about 12% were seen once. The source material was PBMCs. The receptors here all came from a woman aged 40 to 49 in good health.

This clonotype appeared many times. The rearrangement links TRBV5-5 to TRBJ1-5; D uncertain. The V gene lost 1 base and the J gene lost 7 bases, with 12 bases spanning the gap. The CDR3 length is 14 residues. Germline V gene lookup returns CDR1 SGHKS and CDR2 YYEKEE (reference sequence). CDR3 sequence: CASSLSGPLQPQHF. In nucleotides, the CDR3 is TGTGCCAGCAGCTTGTCCGGGCCCCTCCAGCCCCAGCATTTT.

The sample holds many counts of this clonotype. A single base separates this from a much larger clone, so it may be a read error. The chain links TRBV24-1 to TRBJ2-1; tentatively, D is TRBD2 (7 bases). This CDR3 contains 17 residues. CDR1 KGHDR and CDR2 SFDVKD come from the germline V gene. Trimming took 3 bases from V and 3 from J, leaving 17 bases between them. CDR3 amino acids: CATSDDRGATHYNEQFF. CDR3 nucleotide sequence: TGTGCCACCAGTGATGACCGGGGGGCCACCCACTACAATGAGCAGTTCTTC.

This clonotype showed up many times. V and J are TRBV4-1 and TRBJ2-5; D gene ambiguous. CDR1 is MGHRA, CDR2 YSYEKL, per germline. The CDR3 spans 13 residues. Trimming pared 1 base from V and 9 bases from J, leaving 12 bases between. The CDR3 nucleotides are TGCGCCAGCAGCCAAGGCAGCCTCGGATCCCAGTACTTC. Protein sequence: CASSQGSLGSQYF.

Many counts were recorded for this clonotype. For the CDR3, the DNA is TGTGCCATCAGGACCGACAGGGAAGATCAGCCCCAGCATTTT. Translating gives CAIRTDREDQPQHF. V and J are TRBV10-3 and TRBJ1-5, with TRBD1 matching over 7 bases. The CDR3 covers 14 residues. Germline-derived CDR1 and CDR2 are ENHRY and SYGVKD. The junction had 7 bases not matched to a gene; V was cut back by 6 bases and J by 5 bases.

This clonotype has ten or more counts. The V and J genes are TRBV4-2 and TRBJ1-5; no clear D gene. This CDR3 is built from 17 residues. V lost 0 bases, J lost 6 bases, and 18 bases lay in between. Per the germline V gene, CDR1 is LGHNA and CDR2 is YNFKEQ. The CDR3 region is CASSQDQVGRTFQPQHF. The DNA for the CDR3 is TGTGCCAGCAGCCAAGATCAGGTCGGGAGAACATTTCAGCCCCAGCATTTT.

This clonotype was counted at least ten times. This rearrangement joins TRBV14 to TRBJ2-5, with 8 bases identical to TRBD1. CDR1 SGHDN and CDR2 FVKESK come from the germline V gene. CDR3 length: 15 residues. Germline trimming cut 1 base from V and 5 bases from J; bases unmatched to any gene: 6. Written as DNA, the CDR3 is TGTGCCAGCAGCCAAGTGGCAGGGGGCAGGGAGACCCAGTACTTC. Residues: CASSQVAGGRETQYF.

The chain couples TRBV7-9 to TRBJ2-7; 10 bases align to TRBD2. This CDR3 region has 15 residues. J gave up 3 bases and V 5 bases, and 7 bases lay outside the gene matches. Germline CDR1 SEHNR, CDR2 FQNEAQ (reference sequence). The CDR3 nucleotides are TGTGCCAGCAGCGGCGGACTAGCGGAGCTCTACGAGCAGTACTTC. As protein: CASSGGLAELYEQYF.

In its sample, this clonotype was seen many times. CDR3 nucleotide sequence: TGTGCCAGCAGTGAACAACGACTAGCCCAAGAGACCCAGTACTTC. This sequence encodes CASSEQRLAQETQYF. The gene calls are TRBV25-1 and TRBJ2-5; TRBD2 matches 7 bases. With 2 bases clipped from V and 1 base from J, the junction kept 4 bases outside the gene matches. The CDR3 has 15 residues. The V gene's germline CDR1 is MGHDK and CDR2 SYGVNS.